Listed here is a single TCR beta chain. Authors' data handling: Reference gene primer amplification gave nucleated cell count estimates. Some clones are missing from TCRdb's copy, which holds only in-frame ones; the method was immunoSEQ multiplex PCR. Clone size and the V and J calls come from that table; the DNA yielded D and trimming. This repertoire shows approximately 220,000 clones, around 80% found once; its top ten account for less than 6.5%. This sample is part of a study of blood T cell repertoires in COVID-19. Across the study: Acute-phase and convalescent COVID-19 samples originated in the United States, Italy and Spain.

This receptor was obtained from a woman aged 55-70 years who had recovered from COVID-19. The sample taken for sequencing was peripheral blood.

The CDR3 here is CASSLYRANTGELFF. CDR3 nucleotides: TGTGCCAGCAGCTTATACAGGGCGAACACCGGGGAGCTGTTTTTT. The V and J genes are TRBV13 and TRBJ2-2; maybe TRBD1 (6 bases). The CDR3 loop spans 15 amino acids. Germline V gene data show CDR1 as PRHDT and CDR2 as FYEKMQ (reference sequence). Deletions cut 2 bases from V and 0 bases from J, with 7 bases between.